Presented here are 23 T cell receptor beta chains from one specimen sequenced in a study of human T cells and chemical hapten exposure. The sample's time point: patch test 3, about 24 weeks after DPC sensitization. Regarding treatment: therapeutic diphenylcyclopropenone sensitization with weekly scalp DPC. A single record per CDR3 protein comes from TCRdb applying MiXCR to the RACE reads. The data hold 80,000 to 100,000 distinct CDR3 sequences, with about 28% observed a single time. The sample was whole blood, taken in connection with sensitization to the hapten diphenylcyclopropenone (DPC). The receptor source for this set is a man aged 35-49 years with alopecia areata. Some clones in this sample may be carry-over from other donors' samples.

The gene calls are TRBV6-5 and TRBJ2-7, with 7 bases fitting TRBD2. J was trimmed by 0 bases and V by 2 bases; bases with no gene match: 7. The CDR3 runs to 16 residues. Germline V gene data show CDR1 as MNHEY and CDR2 as SVGAGI. Here the CDR3 reads CASSYGGGPSSYEQYF. The DNA of the CDR3 is TGTGCCAGCAGTTACGGGGGAGGGCCCAGCTCCTACGAGCAGTACTTC.

V and J are TRBV20-1 and TRBJ1-1, with D possibly TRBD1 on 5 matching bases. Germline values: CDR1 DFQATT, CDR2 SNEGSKA (reference sequence). This CDR3 is built from 14 residues. V gave up 6 bases and J gave up 2 bases, with 16 bases separating them. CDR3 DNA sequence: TGCAGTGCCCTTTTGGGAGGGGCAAACACTGAAGCTTTCTTT. As protein: CSALLGGANTEAFF.

The chain couples TRBV7-9 to TRBJ2-3; D not certain. Trimming removed 0 bases from V and 2 bases from J, with 9 bases in between. CDR3 length equals 15 residues. Germline V gene sequence: CDR1 SEHNR, CDR2 FQNEAQ (reference sequence). CDR3 loop: CASSLAGSNTDTQYF. The CDR3 nucleotides read TGTGCCAGCAGCTTAGCCGGCAGCAACACAGATACGCAGTATTTT.

This clonotype was detected a few times. The J gene is TRBJ2-1, the V gene TRBV7-2, with 8 positions matching TRBD2. J lost 15 bases, V lost 1 base, and 5 bases had no gene match. Looked up from germline, CDR1 is SGHTA and CDR2 is FQGNSA. The CDR3 has 12 residues. For the CDR3, the DNA is TGTGCCAGCAGCTTAGAGAGCGGGAGTCGGTTCTTC. This encodes CASSLESGSRFF.

This clonotype was recorded at least ten times. The chain joins TRBV28 to TRBJ2-7, with TRBD1 matching 8 bases. The CDR3 contains 13 residues. The trim removed 6 bases at V and 3 bases at J, leaving 4 bases unmatched. CDR1 and CDR2 (germline): MDHEN, SYDVKM. CDR3 coding DNA: TGTGCCAGCAGCTTAGGGACAGGCTACGAGCAGTACTTC. Encoded protein: CASSLGTGYEQYF.

The V and J genes are TRBV28 and TRBJ1-1; unclear D gene. The V and J ends lost 0 bases and 0 bases respectively, with 8 bases between them. The CDR3 extends over 15 amino acids. Looked up from germline, CDR1 is MDHEN and CDR2 is SYDVKM. CDR3 DNA sequence: TGTGCCAGCAGTTTATGGGGGTCCCTGAACACTGAAGCTTTCTTT. Its translation: CASSLWGSLNTEAFF.

CDR3 sequence: CASSPYTPGQGRDEQFF. The CDR3 DNA reads TGCGCCAGCAGCCCGTACACACCGGGACAGGGGAGAGATGAGCAGTTCTTC. The chain links TRBV5-1 to TRBJ2-1, with 10 positions matching TRBD1. The CDR3 totals 17 residues. CDR1 and CDR2 from the germline V gene are SGHRS and YFSETQ. After removal of 4 bases from V and 8 bases from J, the junction contained 15 bases not matched to a gene.

This clonotype was seen more than once but under ten times. The chain links TRBV24-1 to TRBJ2-3, with TRBD2 matching 11 bases. V lost 3 bases and J lost 2; bases outside the gene matches: 6. This CDR3 spans 17 amino acids. Germline CDR1 reads KGHDR; CDR2 reads SFDVKD. CDR3 loop: CATSDPGTSGFTDTQYF. CDR3 coding DNA: TGTGCCACCAGTGATCCCGGGACTAGCGGCTTCACAGATACGCAGTATTTT.

The genes are TRBV30 and TRBJ2-7; 9 nucleotides match TRBD1. In germline, CDR1 is GTSNPN, CDR2 SVGIG (reference sequence). The length of the CDR3 is 12 residues. V was pared by 7 bases and J by 3 bases, with 4 bases of the junction left unmatched. The CDR3 bases are TGTGCCTCATGGGGACAGGGCTACGAGCAGTACTTC. Protein sequence: CASWGQGYEQYF.

V is TRBV29-1 and J is TRBJ2-3; 15 nucleotides align to TRBD2. Trimming cost V 6 bases and J 8 bases; bases outside gene matches: 15. CDR1 is SQVTM and CDR2 is ANQGSEA in the germline V gene. The length of the CDR3 is 17 residues. The CDR3 sequence: CSVGGTGTSGRKGTQYF. The DNA of the CDR3 is TGCAGCGTCGGCGGGACCGGGACTAGCGGGAGGAAGGGTACGCAGTATTTT.

In its sample, this clonotype was seen a few times. The J gene is TRBJ2-7, the V gene TRBV14; weak D call: TRBD1 (6 bases). CDR3 length: 15 residues. V was shortened by 5 bases and J by 0 bases, with 14 bases between the two germline ends. The germline CDR1 and CDR2 sequences are SGHDN and FVKESK. The CDR3, as DNA: TGTGCCAGCAGCTCCCCTCGGGACAACTCCTACGAGCAGTACTTC. Protein product: CASSSPRDNSYEQYF.

The chain joins TRBV6-1 to TRBJ1-3; the D is unclear. This CDR3 is built from 14 residues. Germline V gene sequence: CDR1 MNHNS, CDR2 SASEGT. Trimming removed 3 bases from V and 3 bases from J, with 9 bases in between. CDR3 nucleotide sequence: TGTGCCAGCAGTGACCGCGGCTTTGGAAACACCATATATTTT. Amino acid sequence: CASSDRGFGNTIYF.

This chain joins TRBV20-1 and TRBJ1-5; D is unresolved. Germline CDR1 DFQATT, CDR2 SNEGSKA (reference sequence). The CDR3 is 12 amino acids. Trimming took off 5 bases at V and 0 bases at J, with 5 bases between the two ends. The CDR3 DNA sequence: TGCAGTGCTGGGATTAGCAATCAGCCCCAGCATTTT. Protein product: CSAGISNQPQHF.

This clonotype was picked up a small number of times. V gene TRBV25-1 combines with J gene TRBJ2-1; D is undetermined. CDR1 is MGHDK, CDR2 SYGVNS, per germline. This CDR3 is 11 amino acids long. Trimming took off 8 bases at V and 8 bases at J, with 10 bases between the two ends. The CDR3 loop is CASFEFDEQFF. The DNA for the CDR3 is TGTGCCAGCTTTGAATTCGATGAGCAGTTCTTC.

This clonotype was seen only once. The chain employs TRBV3-1 and TRBJ2-5; 8 nucleotides line up with TRBD2. This CDR3 spans 16 amino acids. Unmatched junction bases numbered 6, after V lost 3 bases and J lost 0 bases. CDR1 and CDR2 from the germline V gene are LGHDT and YNNKEL (reference sequence). CDR3 loop: CASSQGLEGHQETQYF. As DNA, the CDR3 is TGTGCCAGCAGCCAGGGACTAGAGGGCCACCAAGAGACCCAGTACTTC.

This CDR3 reads CASRLGPIQETQYF. The CDR3 nucleotides read TGCGCCAGCAGACTCGGACCGATCCAAGAGACCCAGTACTTC. The rearrangement uses TRBV5-1 and TRBJ2-5; D is unclear. Germline V gene sequence: CDR1 SGHRS, CDR2 YFSETQ. Between the trimmed V and J ends, which lost 5 bases and 1 base, there was a span of 12 bases. The CDR3 is 14 residues long.

The rearrangement joins TRBV14 to TRBJ2-2; no definite D call. Between the trimmed V and J ends, which lost 4 bases and 2 bases, there was a span of 11 bases. This CDR3 region has 15 residues. Germline lookup yields CDR1 SGHDN and CDR2 FVKESK. CDR3 DNA: TGTGCCAGCAGCCGCCGGCTGACAAACACCGGGGAGCTGTTTTTT. Its translation is CASSRRLTNTGELFF.

This clonotype occurred a few times. V usage is TRBV6-2 or TRBV6-3 and J usage is TRBJ2-7; D is ambiguous. Trimming pared 7 bases from V and 2 bases from J, leaving 12 bases between. Per the germline V gene, CDR1 is MNHEY and CDR2 is SVGEGT. This CDR3 region has 13 residues. The CDR3 spells CASKLDATYEQYF. The DNA for the CDR3 is TGTGCCAGCAAGTTGGACGCCACCTACGAGCAGTACTTC.

This clonotype was seen repeatedly, ten times or more. The V and J genes are TRBV14 and TRBJ2-1, with D perhaps matching TRBD1 (5 bases). Germline values: CDR1 SGHDN, CDR2 FVKESK. Trimming pared 0 bases from V and 2 bases from J, leaving 17 bases between. CDR3 length: 18 amino acids. CDR3 region: CASSQDKFQGRTYNEQFF. CDR3 bases: TGTGCCAGCAGCCAAGATAAATTCCAGGGTCGTACCTACAATGAGCAGTTCTTC.

V and J are TRBV2 and TRBJ1-2; 9 bases are a match to TRBD1. Losses at the gene ends were 3 bases for V and 7 bases for J; bases not matched to a gene: 3. CDR1 and CDR2 from the germline V gene are SNHLY and FYNNEI. The CDR3 runs 13 residues. The CDR3 sequence: CASSDRTGVGYTF. The CDR3, as DNA: TGTGCCAGCAGTGACAGGACAGGGGTTGGCTACACCTTC.

The chain links TRBV11-2 to TRBJ2-1, with D hard to call. V gave up 5 bases and J gave up 10 bases, with 18 bases separating them. Germline V CDR1 and CDR2: SGHAT, FQNNGV. The CDR3 consists of 14 residues. CDR3 loop: CASSVSPAGHEQFF. CDR3 coding DNA: TGTGCCAGCAGCGTTTCACCTGCCGGGCACGAGCAGTTCTTC.

V is TRBV7-2 and J is TRBJ1-5; 11 nucleotides line up with TRBD1. The germline CDR1 and CDR2 sequences are SGHTA and FQGNSA. J gave up 4 bases and V 6 bases, and 5 bases lay outside the gene matches. The CDR3 has 15 amino acids. CDR3 in amino acids: CASRGGTGGNQPQHF. The CDR3 DNA reads TGTGCCAGCAGAGGGGGGACAGGGGGTAATCAGCCCCAGCATTTT.

The rearrangement joins TRBV20-1 to TRBJ2-1; 8 bases fit TRBD1. This CDR3 spans 15 amino acids. The V segment lost 3 bases and the J segment 5 bases; nucleotides outside the gene matches: 9. Germline V gene data show CDR1 as DFQATT and CDR2 as SNEGSKA (reference sequence). The CDR3: CSARPGTGLNNEQFF. CDR3 coding DNA: TGCAGTGCTAGGCCCGGGACAGGACTAAACAATGAGCAGTTCTTC.